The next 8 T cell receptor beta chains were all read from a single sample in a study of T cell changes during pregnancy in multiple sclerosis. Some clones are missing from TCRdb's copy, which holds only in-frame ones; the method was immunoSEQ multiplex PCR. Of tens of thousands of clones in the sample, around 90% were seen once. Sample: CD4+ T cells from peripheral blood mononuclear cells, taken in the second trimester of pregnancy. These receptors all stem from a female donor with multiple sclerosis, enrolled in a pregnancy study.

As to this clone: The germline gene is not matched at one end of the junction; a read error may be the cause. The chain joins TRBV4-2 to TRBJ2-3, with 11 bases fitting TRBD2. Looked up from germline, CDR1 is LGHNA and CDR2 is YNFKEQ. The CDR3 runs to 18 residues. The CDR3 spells CASRQENWLAGGTDTQYF. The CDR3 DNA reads TGTGCCAGCAGGCAAGAGAATTGGCTAGCGGGAGGAACAGATACGCAGTATTTT.

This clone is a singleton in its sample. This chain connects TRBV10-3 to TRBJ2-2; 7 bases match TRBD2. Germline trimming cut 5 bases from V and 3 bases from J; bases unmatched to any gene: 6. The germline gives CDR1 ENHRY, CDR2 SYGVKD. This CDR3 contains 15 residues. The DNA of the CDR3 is TGTGCCATCAGTCCACCTAGCGGCGACACCGGGGAGCTGTTTTTT. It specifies CAISPPSGDTGELFF.

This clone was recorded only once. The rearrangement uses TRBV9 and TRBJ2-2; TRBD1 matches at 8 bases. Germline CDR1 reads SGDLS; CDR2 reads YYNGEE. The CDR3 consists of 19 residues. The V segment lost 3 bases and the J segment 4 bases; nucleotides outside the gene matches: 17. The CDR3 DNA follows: TGTGCCAGCAGCGCCCTACAGGGGGAGGACGTTGGGGGCACCGGGGAGCTGTTTTTT. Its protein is CASSALQGEDVGGTGELFF.

This chain's CDR3 is CASSSTRAEGYGYTF. The CDR3 DNA reads as TGTGCCAGCAGTTCTACACGGGCTGAGGGCTATGGCTACACCTTC. The chain employs TRBV7-9 and TRBJ1-2, with D unresolved. The CDR3 runs to 15 residues. The V gene lost 6 bases and the J gene lost 4 bases, with 18 bases spanning the gap. The germline CDR1 and CDR2 sequences are SEHNR and FQNEAQ (reference sequence).

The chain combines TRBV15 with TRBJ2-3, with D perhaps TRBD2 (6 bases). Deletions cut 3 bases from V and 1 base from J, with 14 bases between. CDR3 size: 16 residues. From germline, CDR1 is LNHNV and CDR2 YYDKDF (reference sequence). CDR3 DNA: TGTGCCACCAGCAGGGTTGGGGGGACCCGCACAGATACGCAGTATTTT. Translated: CATSRVGGTRTDTQYF.

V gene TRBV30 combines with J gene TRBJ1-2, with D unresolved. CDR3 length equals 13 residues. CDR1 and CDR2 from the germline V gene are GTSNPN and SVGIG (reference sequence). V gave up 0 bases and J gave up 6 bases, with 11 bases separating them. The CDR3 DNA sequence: TGTGCCTGGAGTGTTCGGCGGTTCGATGGCTACACCTTC. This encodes CAWSVRRFDGYTF.

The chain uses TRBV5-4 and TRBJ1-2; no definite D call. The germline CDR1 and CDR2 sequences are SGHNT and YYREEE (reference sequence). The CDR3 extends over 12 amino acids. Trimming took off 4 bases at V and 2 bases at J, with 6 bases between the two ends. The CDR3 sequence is CASSVQNYGYTF. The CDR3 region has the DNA TGTGCCAGCAGCGTACAGAACTATGGCTACACCTTC.

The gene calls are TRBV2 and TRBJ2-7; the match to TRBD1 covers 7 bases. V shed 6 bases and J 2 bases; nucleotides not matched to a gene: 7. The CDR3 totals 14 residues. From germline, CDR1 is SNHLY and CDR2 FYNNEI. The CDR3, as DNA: TGTGCCAGCAGACGACAGGGTTACCCCTACGAGCAGTACTTC. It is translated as CASRRQGYPYEQYF.